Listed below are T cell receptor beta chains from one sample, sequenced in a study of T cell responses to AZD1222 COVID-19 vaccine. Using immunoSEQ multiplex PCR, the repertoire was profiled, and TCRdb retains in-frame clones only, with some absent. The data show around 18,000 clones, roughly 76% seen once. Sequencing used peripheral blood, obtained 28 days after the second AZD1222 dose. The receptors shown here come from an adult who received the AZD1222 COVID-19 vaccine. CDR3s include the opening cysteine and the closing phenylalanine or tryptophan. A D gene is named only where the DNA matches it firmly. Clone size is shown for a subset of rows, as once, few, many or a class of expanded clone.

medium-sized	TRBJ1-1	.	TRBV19	TGTGCCAGTAGCGGAATTACCATGAACACTGAAGCTTTCTTT	CASSGITMNTEAFF
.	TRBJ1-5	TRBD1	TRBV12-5	TGTGCTAGTGGTTTTCAGGGGGCCGGCAATCAGCCCCAGCATTTT	CASGFQGAGNQPQHF
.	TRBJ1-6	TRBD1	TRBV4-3	TGCGCCAGCAGCCATCGCCTCCGGGACAGGGGAGTGCAACCCCTCCACTTT	CASSHRLRDRGVQPLHF
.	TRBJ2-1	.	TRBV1	TGCACCAGCAGCCGGTACGGGAGAGGATCCTACAATGAGCAGTTCTTC	CTSSRYGRGSYNEQFF
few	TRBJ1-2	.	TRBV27	TGTGCCAGCAGTTCGACGACGGAAGCCGGCTATGGCTACACCTTC	CASSSTTEAGYGYTF
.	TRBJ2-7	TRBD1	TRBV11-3	TGTGCCAGCAGCCCAGCACAGGGGTCGTTCTACGAGCAGTACTTC	CASSPAQGSFYEQYF
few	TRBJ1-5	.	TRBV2	TGTGCCAGTGGAGCCGGGGGACAGCCCCAGCATTTT	CASGAGGQPQHF
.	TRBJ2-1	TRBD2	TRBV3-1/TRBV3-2	TGTGCCAGCAGCCCCCATCCGGGACTAGGGCCTACTGAGCAGTTCTTC	CASSPHPGLGPTEQFF
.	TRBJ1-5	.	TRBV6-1	TGTGCCAGCAGTGAAGTTTGGGAAACCGTCAATCAGCCCCAGCATTTT	CASSEVWETVNQPQHF
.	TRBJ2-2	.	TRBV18	TGTGCCAGCTCACCGCAAGCAGGGGACGGGGAGCTGTTTTTT	CASSPQAGDGELFF
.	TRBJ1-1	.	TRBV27	TGTGCCAGCAGTTTATCGTTAGGGCGGAAGACTGAAGCTTTCTTT	CASSLSLGRKTEAFF
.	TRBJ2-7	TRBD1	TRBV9	TGTGCCAGCAGCGACCGACAGGGCTACGAGCAGTACTTC	CASSDRQGYEQYF
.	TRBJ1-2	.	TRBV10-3	TGTGCCACCAGAGGTGTGAACTATGGCTACACCTTC	CATRGVNYGYTF
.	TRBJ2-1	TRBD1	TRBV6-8	TGTGCCAGCAGCTGGGGACAGGAGGGCTCCTACAATGAGCAGTTCTTC	CASSWGQEGSYNEQFF
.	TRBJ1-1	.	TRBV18	TGTGCCAGCTCACCAAACAGCGGGAACACTGAAGCTTTCTTT	CASSPNSGNTEAFF
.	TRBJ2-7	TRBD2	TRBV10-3	TGTGCCATCAGTGAACTAGCGGGAGAGGGAGAGCAGTACTTC	CAISELAGEGEQYF
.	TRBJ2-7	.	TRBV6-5	TGTGCCAGCATTCGGCCAGGGAGCTCCTACGAGCAGTACTTC	CASIRPGSSYEQYF
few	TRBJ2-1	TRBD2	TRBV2	TGTGCCAGCAGTGAAGGGACTAGCGGGAAGTCCTACAATGAGCAGTTCTTC	CASSEGTSGKSYNEQFF
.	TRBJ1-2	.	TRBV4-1	TGCGCCAGCAGCCAAGAAATGGGGTTGGGGGAGTATGGCTACACCTTC	CASSQEMGLGEYGYTF
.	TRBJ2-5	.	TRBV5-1	TGCGCCAGCAGCTTGGAGGACGGCGGTAGGGACTTC	CASSLEDGGRDF
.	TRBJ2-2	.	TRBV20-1	TGCAGTGCCGCGGACACCGGGGAGCTGTTTTTT	CSAADTGELFF
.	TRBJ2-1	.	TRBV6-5	TGTGCCAGCAGTTACAGGGATTACGGGCATGAGCAGTTCTTC	CASSYRDYGHEQFF
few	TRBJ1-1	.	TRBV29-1	TGCAGCGTTGAATACTACAGGGTAACCATAGGTACCACTGAAGCTTTCTTT	CSVEYYRVTIGTTEAFF
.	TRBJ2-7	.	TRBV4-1	TGCGCCAGCAGCCAAGTGTCAGGGAACGAGCAGTACTTC	CASSQVSGNEQYF
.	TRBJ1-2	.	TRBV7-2	TGTGCCAGCAGTATCCCTACATTGGGCTATGGCTACACCTTC	CASSIPTLGYGYTF
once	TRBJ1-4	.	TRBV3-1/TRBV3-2	TGTGCCAGCAGCAGCTGGGACACTAATGAAAAACTGTTTTTT	CASSSWDTNEKLFF
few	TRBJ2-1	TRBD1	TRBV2	TGTGCCAGCAGTGATAGGGACAGAGGCCGTGGTCTTGAGCAGTTCTTC	CASSDRDRGRGLEQFF
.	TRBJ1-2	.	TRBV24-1	TGTGCCACCAGGGCCTACACCTTC	CATRAYTF
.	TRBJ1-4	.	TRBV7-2	TGTGCCAGCACGCGGGGGGGGAGTGAAAAACTGTTTTTT	CASTRGGSEKLFF
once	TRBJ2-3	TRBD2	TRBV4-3	TGCGCCAGCAGCCAAGGTCAAGCGGGAGATCTGGGTACGCAGTATTTT	CASSQGQAGDLGTQYF
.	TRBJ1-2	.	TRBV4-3	TGCGCCAGCAGCCAAGCTTCCAACACGCACTATGGCTACACCTTC	CASSQASNTHYGYTF
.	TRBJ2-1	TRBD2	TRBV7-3	TGTGCCAGCAGCTTTTGGGCGGGAGATTCCAATGAGCAGTTCTTC	CASSFWAGDSNEQFF
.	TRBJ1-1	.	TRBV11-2	TGTGCCAGCAGCTTCGCCAGGATGAACACTGAAGCTTTCTTT	CASSFARMNTEAFF
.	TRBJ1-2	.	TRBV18	TGTGCCAGCTCACGGGAGAGGGGTACCTATGGCTACACCTTC	CASSRERGTYGYTF
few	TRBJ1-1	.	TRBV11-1	TGTGCCAGCAGCTTAGGGGCCGCCGGGGGCACTGAAGCTTTCTTT	CASSLGAAGGTEAFF
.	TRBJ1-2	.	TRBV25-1	TGTGCCAGCAGTGACGGACGCTATGGCTACACCTTC	CASSDGRYGYTF
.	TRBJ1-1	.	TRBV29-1	TGCAGCGTTGGGGGGGGACTGAACACTGAAGCTTTCTTT	CSVGGGLNTEAFF
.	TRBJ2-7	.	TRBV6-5	TGTGCCAGCAGTTACTCGAGTGTGGACAGTTCCTACGAGCAGTACTTC	CASSYSSVDSSYEQYF
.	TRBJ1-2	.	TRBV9	TGTGCCAGCAGCGTGTCTCAGTATGGCTACACCTTC	CASSVSQYGYTF
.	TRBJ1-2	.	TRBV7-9	TGTGCCAGCAGCTCGAGGCCTGGCTACACCTTC	CASSSRPGYTF
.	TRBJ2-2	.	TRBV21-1	TGTGCCAGCAGCAAAGAAAACAGACTGACGAACACCGGGGAGCTGTTTTTT	CASSKENRLTNTGELFF
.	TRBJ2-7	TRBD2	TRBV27	TGTGCCAGCAGTCGCCCGGGACTAGCGTCGGCCTACGAGCAGTACTTC	CASSRPGLASAYEQYF
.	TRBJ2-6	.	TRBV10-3	TGTGCCATCAGTGAGCCACCACAGGGACCGGGAGGGGCCAACGTCCTGACTTTC	CAISEPPQGPGGANVLTF
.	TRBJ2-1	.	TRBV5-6	TGTGCCAGCAGCCCGGGGGACTGGCCCTTCTCCTACAATGAGCAGTTCTTC	CASSPGDWPFSYNEQFF
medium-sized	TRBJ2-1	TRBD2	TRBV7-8	TGTGCCAGCAGCTTAGTTAAGCGGGGGGGCTACAATGAGCAGTTCTTC	CASSLVKRGGYNEQFF
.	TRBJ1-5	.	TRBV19	TGTGCCAGTAGTATTCCGGGACAAGGAGGCAATCAGCCCCAGCATTTT	CASSIPGQGGNQPQHF
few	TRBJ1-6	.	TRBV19	TGTGCCAGTAGTCCAATCGGTATTAGTTCACCCCTCCACTTT	CASSPIGISSPLHF
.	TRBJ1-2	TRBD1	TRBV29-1	TGCAGCGGCGGTGGGAGTAGAGGGGGCAACTATGGCTACACCTTC	CSGGGSRGGNYGYTF
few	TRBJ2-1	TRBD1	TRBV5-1	TGCGCCAGCAGCCTGGACGCAGGGGGCACCTACAATGAGCAGTTCTTC	CASSLDAGGTYNEQFF
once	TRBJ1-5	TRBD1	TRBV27	TGTGCCAGCAGTCCCCCAGGGACAGGGGGCCAGCCCCAGCATTTT	CASSPPGTGGQPQHF
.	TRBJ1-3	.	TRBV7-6	TGTGCCAGCAGCTTACTGGAAGAGTCTGGAAACACCATATATTTT	CASSLLEESGNTIYF
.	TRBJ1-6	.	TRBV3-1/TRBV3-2	TGTGCCAGCAGCCTACGACAGATTAATTCACCCCTCCACTTT	CASSLRQINSPLHF
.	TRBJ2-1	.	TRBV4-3	TGCGCCAGCAGCCAAGATTCCAGGAGGAATGAGCAGTTCTTC	CASSQDSRRNEQFF
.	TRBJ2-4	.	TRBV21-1	TGTGCCAGCAGCAAAGCGCTTCAGGAAGCCAAAAACATTCAGTACTTC	CASSKALQEAKNIQYF
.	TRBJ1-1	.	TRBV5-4	TGTGCCAGCAGCTTGGAGTTGATGAACACTGAAGCTTTCTTT	CASSLELMNTEAFF
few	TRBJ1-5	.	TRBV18	TGTGCCAGCTCAGACCAAAAGAATCAGCCCCAGCATTTT	CASSDQKNQPQHF
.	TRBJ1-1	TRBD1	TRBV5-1	TGCGCCAGCAGCTTGGCCGGGACAGGGGACGAAGCTTTCTTT	CASSLAGTGDEAFF
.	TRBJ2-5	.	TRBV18	TGTGCCAGCTCACCCAACATAGGGGCCAGGACCCAAGAGACCCAGTACTTC	CASSPNIGARTQETQYF
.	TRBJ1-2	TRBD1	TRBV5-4	TGTGCTACCCAGAAAGGGGGCACCTATGGCTACACCTTC	CATQKGGTYGYTF